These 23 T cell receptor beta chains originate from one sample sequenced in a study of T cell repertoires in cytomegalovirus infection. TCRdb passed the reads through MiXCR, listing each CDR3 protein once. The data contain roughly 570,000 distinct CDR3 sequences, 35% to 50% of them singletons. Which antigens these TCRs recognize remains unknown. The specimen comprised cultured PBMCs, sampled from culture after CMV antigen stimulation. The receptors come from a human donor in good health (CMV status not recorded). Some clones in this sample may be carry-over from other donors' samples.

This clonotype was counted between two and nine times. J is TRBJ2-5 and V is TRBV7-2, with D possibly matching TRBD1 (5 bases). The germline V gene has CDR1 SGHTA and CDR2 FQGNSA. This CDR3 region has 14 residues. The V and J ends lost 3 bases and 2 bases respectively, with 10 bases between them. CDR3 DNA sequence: TGTGCCAGCAGCTTCTCAGGGCTACAAGAGACCCAGTACTTC. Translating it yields CASSFSGLQETQYF.

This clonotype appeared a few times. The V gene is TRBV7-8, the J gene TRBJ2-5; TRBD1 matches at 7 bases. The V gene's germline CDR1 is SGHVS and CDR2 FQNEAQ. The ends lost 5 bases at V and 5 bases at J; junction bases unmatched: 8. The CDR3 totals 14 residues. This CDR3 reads CASSPRTGRETQYF. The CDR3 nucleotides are TGTGCCAGCAGCCCGCGGACAGGCCGGGAGACCCAGTACTTC.

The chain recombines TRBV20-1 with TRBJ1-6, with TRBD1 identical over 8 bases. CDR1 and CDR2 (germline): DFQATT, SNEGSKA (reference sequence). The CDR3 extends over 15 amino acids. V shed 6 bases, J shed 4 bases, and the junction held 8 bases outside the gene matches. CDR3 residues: CSAGDRGRYNSPLHF. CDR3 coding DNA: TGCAGTGCGGGCGACAGGGGCCGGTATAATTCACCCCTCCACTTT.

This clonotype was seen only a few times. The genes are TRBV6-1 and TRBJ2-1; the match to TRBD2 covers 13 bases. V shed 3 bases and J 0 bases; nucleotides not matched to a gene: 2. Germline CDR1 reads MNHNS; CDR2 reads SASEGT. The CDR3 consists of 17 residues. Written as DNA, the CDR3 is TGTGCCAGCAGTGATACTAGCGGGAGGGCCTCCTACAATGAGCAGTTCTTC. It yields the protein CASSDTSGRASYNEQFF.

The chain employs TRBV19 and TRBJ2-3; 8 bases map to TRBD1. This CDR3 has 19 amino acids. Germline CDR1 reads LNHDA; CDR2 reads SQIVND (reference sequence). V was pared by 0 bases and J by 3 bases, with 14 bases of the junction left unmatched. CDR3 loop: CASSIDSVAPGGTTDTQYF. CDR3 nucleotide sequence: TGTGCCAGTAGTATAGATTCGGTGGCGCCAGGGGGCACAACAGATACGCAGTATTTT. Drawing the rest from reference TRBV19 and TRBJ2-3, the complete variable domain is DGGITQSPKYLFRKEGQNVTLSCEQNLNHDAMYWYRQDPGQGLRLIYYSQIVNDFQKGDIAEGYSVSREKKESFPLTVTSAQKNPTAFYLCASSIDSVAPGGTTDTQYFGPGTRLTVL.

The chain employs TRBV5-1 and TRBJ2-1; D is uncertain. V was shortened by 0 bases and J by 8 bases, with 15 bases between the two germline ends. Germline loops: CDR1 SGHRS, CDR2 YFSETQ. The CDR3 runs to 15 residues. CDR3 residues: CASSLAEVIPHEQFF. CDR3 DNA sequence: TGCGCCAGCAGCTTGGCCGAGGTAATACCCCATGAGCAGTTCTTC. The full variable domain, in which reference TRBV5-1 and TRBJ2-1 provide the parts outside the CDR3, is KAGVTQTPRYLIKTRGQQVTLSCSPISGHRSVSWYQQTPGQGLQFLFEYFSETQRNKGNFPGRFSGRQFSNSRSEMNVSTLELGDSALYLCASSLAEVIPHEQFFGPGTRLTVL.

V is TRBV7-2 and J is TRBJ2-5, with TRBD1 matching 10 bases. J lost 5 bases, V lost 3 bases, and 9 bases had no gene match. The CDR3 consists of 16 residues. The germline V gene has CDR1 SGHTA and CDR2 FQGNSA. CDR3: CASSFAGTGVGETQYF. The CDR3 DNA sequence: TGTGCCAGCAGCTTTGCCGGGACAGGGGTCGGGGAGACCCAGTACTTC. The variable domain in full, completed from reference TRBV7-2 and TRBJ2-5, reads GAGVSQSPSNKVTEKGKDVELRCDPISGHTALYWYRQSLGQGLEFLIYFQGNSAPDKSGLPSDRFSAERTGGSVSTLTIQRTQQEDSAVYLCASSFAGTGVGETQYFGPGTRLLVL.

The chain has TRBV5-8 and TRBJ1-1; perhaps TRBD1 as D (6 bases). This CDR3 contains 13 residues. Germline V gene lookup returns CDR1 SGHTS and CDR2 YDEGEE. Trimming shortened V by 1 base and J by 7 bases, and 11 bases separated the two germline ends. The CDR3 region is CASSLSGGFEAFF. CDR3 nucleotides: TGTGCCAGCAGCTTGTCGGGGGGCTTTGAAGCTTTCTTT.

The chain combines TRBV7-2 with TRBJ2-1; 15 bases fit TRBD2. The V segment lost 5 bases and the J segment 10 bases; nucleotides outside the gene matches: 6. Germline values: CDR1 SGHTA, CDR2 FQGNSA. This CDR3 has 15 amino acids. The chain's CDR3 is CASSPGLAGGREQFF. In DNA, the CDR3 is TGTGCCAGCAGCCCCGGACTAGCGGGGGGGCGGGAGCAGTTCTTC.

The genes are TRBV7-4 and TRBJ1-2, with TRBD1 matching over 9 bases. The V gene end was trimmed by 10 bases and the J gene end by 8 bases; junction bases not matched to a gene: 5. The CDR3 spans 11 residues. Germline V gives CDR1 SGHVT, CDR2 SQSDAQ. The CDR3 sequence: CAIGTGKGYTF. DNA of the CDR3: TGTGCCATCGGGACAGGGAAAGGCTACACCTTC. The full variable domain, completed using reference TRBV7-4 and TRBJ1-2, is GAGVSQSPRYKVAKRGRDVALRCDSISGHVTLYWYRQTLGQGSEVLTYSQSDAQRDKSGRPSGRFSAERPERSVSTLKIQRTEQGDSAVYLCAIGTGKGYTFGSGTRLTVV.

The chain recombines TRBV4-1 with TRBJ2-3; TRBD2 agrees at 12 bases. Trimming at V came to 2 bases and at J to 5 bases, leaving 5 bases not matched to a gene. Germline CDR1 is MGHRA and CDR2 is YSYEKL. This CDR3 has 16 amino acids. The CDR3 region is CASSQRLAGGQDTQYF. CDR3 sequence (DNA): TGCGCCAGCAGCCAACGGCTAGCGGGGGGGCAAGATACGCAGTATTTT.

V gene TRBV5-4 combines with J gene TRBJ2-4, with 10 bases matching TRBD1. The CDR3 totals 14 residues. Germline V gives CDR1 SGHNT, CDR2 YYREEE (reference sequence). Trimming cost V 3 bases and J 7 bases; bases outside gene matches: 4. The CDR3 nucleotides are TGTGCCAGCAGCTACCGGGACAGGGGTAACATTCAGTACTTC. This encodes CASSYRDRGNIQYF.

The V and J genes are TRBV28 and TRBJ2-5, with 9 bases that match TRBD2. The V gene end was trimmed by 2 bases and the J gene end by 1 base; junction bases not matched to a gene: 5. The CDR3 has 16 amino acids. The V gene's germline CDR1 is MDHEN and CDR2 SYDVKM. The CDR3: CASSLEAGGFQETQYF. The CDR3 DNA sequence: TGTGCCAGCAGTTTAGAAGCGGGGGGATTCCAAGAGACCCAGTACTTC. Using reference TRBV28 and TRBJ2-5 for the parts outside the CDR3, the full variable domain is DVKVTQSSRYLVKRTGEKVFLECVQDMDHENMFWYRQDPGLGLRLIYFSYDVKMKEKGDIPEGYSVSREKKERFSLILESASTNQTSMYLCASSLEAGGFQETQYFGPGTRLLVL.

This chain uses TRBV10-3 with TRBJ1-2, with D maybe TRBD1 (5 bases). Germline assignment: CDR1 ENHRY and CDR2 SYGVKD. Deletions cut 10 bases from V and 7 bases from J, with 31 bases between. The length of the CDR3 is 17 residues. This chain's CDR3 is CATNAGAYTTAPGGYTF. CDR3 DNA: TGTGCCACCAATGCCGGGGCCTACACGACAGCTCCGGGTGGCTACACCTTC.

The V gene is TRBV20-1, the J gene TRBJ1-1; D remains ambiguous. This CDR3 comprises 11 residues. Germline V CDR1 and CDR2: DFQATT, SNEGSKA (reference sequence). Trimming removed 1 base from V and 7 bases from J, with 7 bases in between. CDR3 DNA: TGCAGTGCTAGAGGGGAGGATGAAGCTTTCTTT. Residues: CSARGEDEAFF.

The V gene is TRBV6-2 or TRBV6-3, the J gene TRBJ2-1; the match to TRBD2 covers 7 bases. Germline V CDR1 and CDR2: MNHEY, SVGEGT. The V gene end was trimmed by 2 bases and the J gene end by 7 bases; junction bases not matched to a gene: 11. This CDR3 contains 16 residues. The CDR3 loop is CASSYGGGGPGNEQFF. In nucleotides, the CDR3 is TGTGCCAGCAGTTACGGTGGGGGAGGGCCAGGTAATGAGCAGTTCTTC.

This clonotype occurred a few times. The CDR3 loop is CASSLVGAGTQYF. CDR3 sequence (DNA): TGTGCCAGCAGCTTAGTAGGAGCGGGGACGCAGTATTTT. The V and J genes are TRBV7-2 and TRBJ2-3; 7 bases map to TRBD2. Trimming cost V 1 base and J 9 bases; bases outside gene matches: 4. The CDR3 runs to 13 residues. Germline values: CDR1 SGHTA, CDR2 FQGNSA.

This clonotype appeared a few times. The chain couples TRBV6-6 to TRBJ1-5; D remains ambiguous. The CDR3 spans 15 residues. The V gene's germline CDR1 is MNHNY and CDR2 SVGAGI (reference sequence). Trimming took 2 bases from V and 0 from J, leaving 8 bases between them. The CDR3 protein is CASSYGPNSNQPQHF. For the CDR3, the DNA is TGTGCCAGCAGTTACGGGCCAAATAGCAATCAGCCCCAGCATTTT.

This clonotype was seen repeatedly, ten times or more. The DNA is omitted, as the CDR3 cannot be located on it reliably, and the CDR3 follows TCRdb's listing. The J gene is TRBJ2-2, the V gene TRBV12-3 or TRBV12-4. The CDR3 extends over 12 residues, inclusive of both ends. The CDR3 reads CASSFGAGELFF.

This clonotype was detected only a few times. This CDR3 is CASNYGGPENTGELFF. The DNA of the CDR3 is TGTGCCAGCAACTATGGGGGTCCCGAGAACACCGGGGAGCTGTTTTTT. The chain links TRBV12-3 or TRBV12-4 to TRBJ2-2; D tentatively fits TRBD1 or TRBD2 (5 bases each). The CDR3 length is 16 residues. Between the trimmed V and J ends, which lost 7 bases and 1 base, there was a span of 16 bases.

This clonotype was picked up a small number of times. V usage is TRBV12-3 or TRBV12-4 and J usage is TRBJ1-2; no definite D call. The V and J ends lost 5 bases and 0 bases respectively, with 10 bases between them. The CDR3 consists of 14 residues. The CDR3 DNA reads TGTGCCAGCAGTCCCGTAGGGCCTAACTATGGCTACACCTTC. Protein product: CASSPVGPNYGYTF.

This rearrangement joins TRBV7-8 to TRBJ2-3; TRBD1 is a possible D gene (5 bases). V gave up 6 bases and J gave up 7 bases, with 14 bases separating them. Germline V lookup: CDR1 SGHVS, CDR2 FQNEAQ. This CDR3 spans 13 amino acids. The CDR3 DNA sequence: TGTGCCAGCAGGAAGGCAGGGAAAAATACGCAGTATTTT. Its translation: CASRKAGKNTQYF. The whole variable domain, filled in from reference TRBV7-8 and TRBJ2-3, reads GAGVSQSPRYKVAKRGQDVALRCDPISGHVSLFWYQQALGQGPEFLTYFQNEAQLDKSGLPSDRFFAERPEGSVSTLKIQRTQQEDSAVYLCASRKAGKNTQYFGPGTRLTVL.

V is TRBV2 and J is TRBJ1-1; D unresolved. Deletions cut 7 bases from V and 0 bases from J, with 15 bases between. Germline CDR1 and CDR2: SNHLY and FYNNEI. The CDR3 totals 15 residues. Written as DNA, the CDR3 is TGTGCCAGCACTCTGGAAGGACCCATGAACACTGAAGCTTTCTTT. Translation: CASTLEGPMNTEAFF. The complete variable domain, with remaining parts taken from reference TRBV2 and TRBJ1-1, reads EPEVTQTPSHQVTQMGQEVILRCVPISNHLYFYWYRQILGQKVEFLVSFYNNEISEKSEIFDDQFSVERPDGSNFTLKIRSTKLEDSAMYFCASTLEGPMNTEAFFGQGTRLTVV.